Presented here are 15 T cell receptor beta chains from one specimen sequenced in a study of blood T cell repertoires in COVID-19. The repertoire was sequenced with immunoSEQ multiplex PCR; TCRdb's copy has only in-frame clones and lacks some. The sample yields 55,000 to 80,000 clones, around 83% seen once. Sequenced: peripheral blood. Receptor source: a man between 45 and 60 years old with active COVID-19.

J is TRBJ2-5 and V is TRBV7-3; 8 nucleotides agree with TRBD1. The germline CDR1 and CDR2 sequences are SGHTA and FQGTGA. The CDR3 runs 13 residues. J lost 4 bases, V lost 5 bases, and 3 bases had no gene match. For the CDR3, the DNA is TGTGCCAGCAGCAATGACAGGGGAGAGACCCAGTACTTC. It is translated as CASSNDRGETQYF.

In DNA form, the CDR3 reads TGTGCCAGCAGCTCGGTGATTAGCGGGGCGAACACCGGGGAGCTGTTTTTT. Translation: CASSSVISGANTGELFF. The J gene is TRBJ2-2, the V gene TRBV7-3, with 8 bases lining up with TRBD2. Germline V gives CDR1 SGHTA, CDR2 FQGTGA. Germline trimming cut 4 bases from V and 0 bases from J; bases unmatched to any gene: 7. This CDR3 contains 17 residues.

The chain joins TRBV25-1 to TRBJ1-6; perhaps TRBD1 as D (5 bases). V was trimmed by 6 bases and J by 0 bases, leaving 9 bases between them. Germline CDR1 and CDR2: MGHDK and SYGVNS. The CDR3 totals 15 residues. The CDR3 DNA reads as TGTGCCAGCAGGGGGCCTAGCTCCTATAATTCACCCCTCCACTTT. This gives the protein CASRGPSSYNSPLHF.

The chain combines TRBV2 with TRBJ2-3; 12 bases line up with TRBD2. V dropped 6 bases and J dropped 0; count of bases not matched to a gene: 7. The CDR3 extends over 17 amino acids. CDR1 is SNHLY and CDR2 is FYNNEI in the germline V gene. DNA of the CDR3: TGTGCCAGCAGGTGGGGCGGGACTAGCGGGAGCACAGATACGCAGTATTTT. Translated: CASRWGGTSGSTDTQYF.

The chain recombines TRBV6-1 with TRBJ2-2, with a tentative D call TRBD1 (5 bases). Trimming removed 3 bases from V and 11 bases from J, with 13 bases in between. Germline assignment: CDR1 MNHNS and CDR2 SASEGT. The length of the CDR3 is 13 residues. The CDR3 spells CASSEGWQGELFF. The CDR3 DNA reads as TGTGCCAGCAGTGAGGGGTGGCAGGGAGAGCTGTTTTTT.

The chain recombines TRBV7-3 with TRBJ2-1, with TRBD2 identical over 9 bases. With 5 bases clipped from V and 6 bases from J, the junction kept 8 bases outside the gene matches. The CDR3 sequence is 15 residues long. Germline assignment: CDR1 SGHTA and CDR2 FQGTGA. CDR3 in DNA: TGTGCCAGCAGCCTTTCGACGGGACTAGCCAATGAGCAGTTCTTC. Encoded protein: CASSLSTGLANEQFF.

The rearrangement joins TRBV5-4 to TRBJ2-3, with TRBD1 identical over 10 bases. The CDR3 has 15 residues. Losses at the gene ends were 5 bases for V and 1 base for J; bases not matched to a gene: 4. Germline V gene data show CDR1 as SGHNT and CDR2 as YYREEE (reference sequence). The CDR3 bases are TGTGCCAGCAGTTTAGGGACAGGGGGCACAGATACGCAGTATTTT. Translating gives CASSLGTGGTDTQYF.

This chain links TRBV7-3 with TRBJ2-1; TRBD1 matches 7 bases. CDR3 length: 12 amino acids. Trimming at V came to 4 bases and at J to 14 bases, leaving 8 bases not matched to a gene. Germline V gives CDR1 SGHTA, CDR2 FQGTGA. The CDR3 coding sequence is TGTGCCAGCAGCTCCCCCCCCGGACAGGAGTTCTTC. This translates into CASSSPPGQEFF.

V usage is TRBV7-2 and J usage is TRBJ2-2, with 13 nucleotides matching TRBD2. V lost 4 bases to trimming and J lost 8 bases; unmatched junction nucleotides: 4. CDR3 size: 15 residues. The germline V gene encodes CDR1 SGHTA and CDR2 FQGNSA. This CDR3 reads CASSSRTSGSGELFF. CDR3 in DNA: TGTGCCAGCAGCTCCAGGACTAGCGGGAGTGGGGAGCTGTTTTTT. The full variable domain, completed using reference TRBV7-2 and TRBJ2-2, is GAGVSQSPSNKVTEKGKDVELRCDPISGHTALYWYRQSLGQGLEFLIYFQGNSAPDKSGLPSDRFSAERTGGSVSTLTIQRTQQEDSAVYLCASSSRTSGSGELFFGEGSRLTVL.

J is TRBJ1-3 and V is TRBV28; unclear D gene. Germline V CDR1 and CDR2: MDHEN, SYDVKM. Trimming shortened V by 3 bases and J by 3 bases, and 12 bases separated the two germline ends. CDR3 length equals 15 residues. This CDR3 reads CASSFVGGSGNTIYF. As DNA, the CDR3 is TGTGCCAGCAGTTTTGTAGGAGGGAGTGGAAACACCATATATTTT.

The rearrangement joins TRBV28 to TRBJ2-3; 7 bases map to TRBD2. V was clipped by 8 bases and J by 0 bases; unmatched bases: 8. Germline loops: CDR1 MDHEN, CDR2 SYDVKM. This CDR3 contains 15 residues. CDR3 protein: CASVTSSGSTDTQYF. The CDR3 region has the DNA TGTGCCAGCGTCACTTCTAGCGGCAGCACAGATACGCAGTATTTT.

J is TRBJ2-5 and V is TRBV3-1 (or the pseudogene TRBV3-2); 12 nucleotides match TRBD1. Germline V gives CDR1 LGHDT, CDR2 YNNKEL (reference sequence). V lost 4 bases and J lost 5; bases outside the gene matches: 5. This CDR3 region has 15 residues. CDR3 DNA sequence: TGTGCCAGCAGCCTCCGGGACAGGGGGCTCGAGACCCAGTACTTC. It yields the protein CASSLRDRGLETQYF.

V gene TRBV2 combines with J gene TRBJ2-5, with 11 bases that match TRBD2. The CDR3 is made up of 15 amino acids. V was pared by 6 bases and J by 5 bases, with 8 bases of the junction left unmatched. Germline CDR1 reads SNHLY; CDR2 reads FYNNEI. CDR3 in DNA: TGTGCCAGCAGGGACTACGGACTAGCGGGCGAGACCCAGTACTTC. Its translation: CASRDYGLAGETQYF. Drawing the rest from reference TRBV2 and TRBJ2-5, the complete variable domain is EPEVTQTPSHQVTQMGQEVILRCVPISNHLYFYWYRQILGQKVEFLVSFYNNEISEKSEIFDDQFSVERPDGSNFTLKIRSTKLEDSAMYFCASRDYGLAGETQYFGPGTRLLVL.

This chain joins TRBV13 and TRBJ2-7; D call uncertain. The ends were cut back, 4 bases at V and 2 bases at J, with 6 bases in the middle. Germline V gene sequence: CDR1 PRHDT, CDR2 FYEKMQ (reference sequence). CDR3 length: 12 residues. CDR3 coding DNA: TGTGCCAGCAGCTCCCCGGCCTACGAGCAGTACTTC. Translated: CASSSPAYEQYF.

The chain employs TRBV10-3 and TRBJ2-3, with TRBD2 matching over 8 bases. The CDR3 contains 16 residues. Losses at the gene ends were 0 bases for V and 4 bases for J; bases not matched to a gene: 6. Germline values: CDR1 ENHRY, CDR2 SYGVKD. The CDR3 is CAISESQRGSSDTQYF. The CDR3 coding sequence is TGTGCCATCAGTGAGTCCCAGCGGGGGTCGTCAGATACGCAGTATTTT.